The 19 T cell receptor beta chains below were found in one sample sequenced in a study of shared clonotypes between healthy human individuals. Produced via immunoSEQ multiplex PCR; TCRdb's table is partial and in-frame only. The sample yields 600,000 to 750,000 clones, about 90% seen once. Sequencing used memory CD8+ T cells from PBMCs. Subset indicated: CD45RO+ cells pooled with CCR7-negative TemRA cells. These receptors were collected from a man in his late teens or twenties in good health. Some clones in this sample may be carry-over from other donors' samples.

This chain links TRBV27 with TRBJ2-1; D is unclear. CDR3 length: 15 amino acids. V was trimmed by 8 bases and J by 3 bases, leaving 17 bases between them. CDR1 MNHEY and CDR2 SMNVEV come from the germline V gene (reference sequence). CDR3 protein: CASSLASPIYNEQFF. CDR3 sequence (DNA): TGTGCCAGCTCGCTCGCGTCCCCTATCTACAATGAGCAGTTCTTC.

The CDR3 DNA reads as TGCGCCAGCAGAGGGACCTCGGAAGCCAATTCACCCCTCCACTTT. Residues: CASRGTSEANSPLHF. The chain employs TRBV4-1 and TRBJ1-6; TRBD1 might be the D (5 bases). The germline V gene has CDR1 MGHRA and CDR2 YSYEKL. This CDR3 is built from 15 residues. V was clipped by 6 bases and J by 7 bases, with 16 bases between them.

The V and J genes are TRBV29-1 and TRBJ2-3; D gene uncertain. The CDR3 loop spans 11 amino acids. CDR1 SQVTM and CDR2 ANQGSEA come from the germline V gene. Trimming removed 6 bases from V and 12 bases from J, with 16 bases in between. CDR3 in amino acids: CSVPEPTCQYF. The CDR3 DNA is TGCAGCGTCCCGGAACCAACTTGTCAGTATTTT.

The chain combines TRBV30 with TRBJ1-1; D ambiguous. Between the trimmed V and J ends, which lost 6 bases and 1 base, there was a span of 12 bases. The CDR3 contains 13 residues. The germline CDR1 and CDR2 sequences are GTSNPN and SVGIG (reference sequence). The CDR3 nucleotides read TGTGCCTGTCGGAGTTTGGGGAACACTGAAGCTTTCTTT. Translation gives CACRSLGNTEAFF.

This chain uses TRBV28 with TRBJ2-4, with a weak D call TRBD2 (5 bases). Trimming left V 4 bases short and J 0 bases short, with 13 bases between. The CDR3 spans 16 residues. CDR1 is MDHEN and CDR2 is SYDVKM in the germline V gene. CDR3 DNA sequence: TGTGCCAGCAGTTCCGGACTGATCCTAGCCAAAAACATTCAGTACTTC. Its protein product is CASSSGLILAKNIQYF.

A remark on this clone: The junction departs from germline at one end; a sequencing error may be responsible. The chain uses TRBV19 and TRBJ2-7, with 8 bases that match TRBD2. The CDR3 length is 12 residues. Looked up from germline, CDR1 is LNHDA and CDR2 is SQIVND (reference sequence). The CDR3: CASSIGRDPLRF. For the CDR3, the DNA is TGTGCCAGTAGTATCGGGAGGGACCCCCTCCGGTTC.

The V and J genes are TRBV29-1 and TRBJ2-3; TRBD1 is a possible D gene (6 bases). The germline V gene encodes CDR1 SQVTM and CDR2 ANQGSEA. The germline V and J ends were trimmed by 4 bases and 2 bases, with 10 bases remaining between them. The CDR3 has 13 residues. The CDR3 spells CSVGQGYTDTQYF. The CDR3 DNA sequence: TGCAGCGTTGGTCAGGGGTACACAGATACGCAGTATTTT.

The CDR3 nucleotides read TGTGCCAGTAGTACTTCGGAGTTCCACGAGCAGTACTTC. This encodes CASSTSEFHEQYF. This chain joins TRBV19 and TRBJ2-7; D remains unclear. Germline CDR1 and CDR2: LNHDA and SQIVND (reference sequence). Trimming removed 4 bases from V and 5 bases from J, with 12 bases in between. CDR3 length: 13 amino acids.

The chain joins TRBV5-1 to TRBJ2-7, with 11 bases matching TRBD2. V lost 4 bases, J lost 1 base, and 7 bases stayed unmatched. Germline V gives CDR1 SGHRS, CDR2 YFSETQ. This CDR3 has 16 residues. Here the CDR3 reads CASSPGASGGSYEQYF. DNA of the CDR3: TGCGCCAGCAGCCCAGGGGCTAGCGGGGGGTCCTACGAGCAGTACTTC.

This chain uses TRBV7-9 with TRBJ1-1; a possible D gene is TRBD1 (6 bases). Trimming removed 3 bases at V and 3 bases at J, with 17 bases between. The germline V gene has CDR1 SEHNR and CDR2 FQNEAQ (reference sequence). There are 16 residues in the CDR3. The CDR3 DNA reads TGTGCCAGCAGCTTGATTCCCAGAGGGGGAGACACTGAAGCTTTCTTT. Protein: CASSLIPRGGDTEAFF.

This chain joins TRBV29-1 and TRBJ2-3, with D perhaps assigned TRBD1 or TRBD2 (5 bases each). Germline V gene data show CDR1 as SQVTM and CDR2 as ANQGSEA. The CDR3 sequence is 16 residues long. With 6 bases removed from V and 4 bases from J, the gap between germline ends came to 23 bases. CDR3 bases: TGCAGCGTCCCCCCCCTACATGGGGGTCCACCAGATACGCAGTATTTT. Amino acids: CSVPPLHGGPPDTQYF.

The chain employs TRBV9 and TRBJ2-1; TRBD2 aligns across 11 bases. Germline CDR1 and CDR2: SGDLS and YYNGEE. The CDR3 consists of 15 residues. V gave up 3 bases and J gave up 7 bases; unmatched junction bases: 6. This chain's CDR3 is CASSGIAGGNNEQFF. The CDR3, as DNA: TGTGCCAGCAGCGGGATAGCGGGAGGGAATAATGAGCAGTTCTTC.

This clone was observed a handful of times. In the same sample, other DNA sequences code for this CDR3. The chain recombines TRBV19 with TRBJ2-1; no definite D call. The CDR3 extends over 12 amino acids. V lost 1 base, J lost 4 bases, and 2 bases lay in between. Looked up from germline, CDR1 is LNHDA and CDR2 is SQIVND (reference sequence). The CDR3 is CASSIGYNEQFF. The CDR3 DNA follows: TGTGCCAGTAGTATAGGGTACAATGAGCAGTTCTTC.

The chain couples TRBV28 to TRBJ2-7; tentative D call: TRBD1 (6 bases). Looked up from germline, CDR1 is MDHEN and CDR2 is SYDVKM. The ends were cut back, 7 bases at V and 2 bases at J, with 15 bases in the middle. The CDR3 length is 14 residues. CDR3 sequence: CASTPTGFPYEQYF. CDR3 sequence (DNA): TGTGCCAGCACCCCTACAGGGTTCCCCTACGAGCAGTACTTC.

The V and J genes are TRBV6-1 and TRBJ2-3; maybe TRBD2 (7 bases). The CDR3 has 14 residues. Germline V gives CDR1 MNHNS, CDR2 SASEGT. Trimming shortened V by 6 bases and J by 0 bases, and 10 bases separated the two germline ends. CDR3 sequence (DNA): TGTGCCAGCAGGGGGGGGCAGAGCACAGATACGCAGTATTTT. It translates to CASRGGQSTDTQYF.

The chain links TRBV25-1 to TRBJ2-1; weak D call: TRBD2 (6 bases). The CDR3 runs to 16 residues. From germline, CDR1 is MGHDK and CDR2 SYGVNS. Trimming left V 5 bases short and J 0 bases short, with 14 bases between. The CDR3 region is CASSPGGGGSYNEQFF. Here the CDR3 DNA reads TGTGCCAGCAGTCCCGGTGGGGGAGGCTCCTACAATGAGCAGTTCTTC.

J is TRBJ1-2 and V is TRBV2; the D gene is possibly TRBD1 (5 bases). CDR1 is SNHLY, CDR2 FYNNEI, per germline. This CDR3 spans 13 amino acids. V lost 7 bases and J 8 bases, leaving 17 bases between the germline ends. Here the CDR3 DNA reads TGTGCCAGCACCGGGACTGAGGGCCCGGGCTACACCTTC. Translating gives CASTGTEGPGYTF.

This clone appeared once. V and J are TRBV2 and TRBJ2-7; D is unclear. Germline loops: CDR1 SNHLY, CDR2 FYNNEI. The CDR3 is 14 amino acids. The germline V and J ends were trimmed by 4 bases and 3 bases, with 13 bases remaining between them. CDR3 sequence reads: CASSAPEASYEQYF. CDR3 nucleotides: TGTGCCAGCAGTGCCCCGGAAGCCAGCTACGAGCAGTACTTC.

With respect to this clone: The sample holds other DNA sequences that translate to the same CDR3. V and J are TRBV10-3 and TRBJ1-1; D possibly corresponds to TRBD1 (5 bases). Trimming removed 5 bases from V and 1 base from J, with 5 bases in between. The CDR3 runs to 12 residues. CDR1 ENHRY and CDR2 SYGVKD come from the germline V gene. In DNA, the CDR3 is TGTGCCATCAGTACAGGGAACACTGAAGCTTTCTTT. This sequence encodes CAISTGNTEAFF.